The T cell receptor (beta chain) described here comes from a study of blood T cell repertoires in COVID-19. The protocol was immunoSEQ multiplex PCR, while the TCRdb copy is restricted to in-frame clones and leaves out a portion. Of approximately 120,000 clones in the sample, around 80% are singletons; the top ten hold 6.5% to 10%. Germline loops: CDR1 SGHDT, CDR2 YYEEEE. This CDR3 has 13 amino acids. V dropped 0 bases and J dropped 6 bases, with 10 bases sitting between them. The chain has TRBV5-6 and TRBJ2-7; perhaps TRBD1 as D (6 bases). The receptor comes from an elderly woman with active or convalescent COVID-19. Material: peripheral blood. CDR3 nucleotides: TGTGCCAGCAGCTTGGTACAGGGTTTCGAGCAGTACTTC. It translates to CASSLVQGFEQYF. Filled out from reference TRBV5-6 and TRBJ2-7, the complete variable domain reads DAGVTQSPTHLIKTRGQQVTLRCSPKSGHDTVSWYQQALGQGPQFIFQYYEEEERQRGNFPDRFSGHQFPNYSSELNVNALLLGDSALYLCASSLVQGFEQYFGPGTRLTVT.